The clone carrying this T cell receptor beta chain was observed a handful of times. The antigen remains undetermined. The authors reverse transcribed all of the isolated RNA, so sequencing captured expressed TCRB transcripts. Data came from immunoSEQ multiplex PCR; TCRdb stores just in-frame clones and leaves some out. This sample has 900,000 or so clones, with about 17% found just once. The data were taken from a study of beta chain features in type 1 diabetes. Study at large: The study examined about 100,000,000 sorted cells across all samples.

V gave up 2 bases and J gave up 4 bases, with 13 bases separating them. This CDR3 contains 15 residues. Germline values: CDR1 SGHDT, CDR2 YYEEEE. General study points: A moderate, significant TCRB CDR3 shortening appeared in type 1 diabetes across four CD4+ subsets. VDJ junctions from type 1 diabetes patients carried fewer insertions and larger deletions.

Sorting with CD45RO/CCR7/CD25/CD127/CD95/CD27 yielded naive, central memory, regulatory and stem-like memory CD4+ cells. The sequenced sample was naive CD4+ T cells from blood. V gene TRBV5-6 combines with J gene TRBJ1-5, with D possibly TRBD1 on 6 matching bases. The TCR sequence derives from a woman between 18 and 29 years old in good health. The CDR3 DNA reads TGTGCCAGCAGCTTTGGGGGGCTGATTAATCAGCCCCAGCATTTT. Its translation: CASSFGGLINQPQHF.